Below are 17 T cell receptor beta chains sequenced from a single sample in a study of PD-1 blockade in classical Hodgkin lymphoma. Time point denoted: cycle 4 day 1 (C4D1), after about 6 weeks of nivolumab. Brentuximab vedotin exposure varied among the patients, all of whom had relapsed after autologous stem cell transplantation. Data came from immunoSEQ multiplex PCR; TCRdb stores just in-frame clones and leaves some out. The sample yields under 25,000 clones, 70% to 85% seen once. This specimen was peripheral blood mononuclear cells (PBMCs), taken before the fourth cycle of nivolumab. These receptor sequences come from a human donor with classical Hodgkin lymphoma.

The rearrangement links TRBV14 to TRBJ1-1; D is unresolved. Germline assignment: CDR1 SGHDN and CDR2 FVKESK. Trimming removed 4 bases at V and 0 bases at J, with 3 bases between. The CDR3 is made up of 12 amino acids. CDR3 bases: TGTGCCAGCAGCCTGATGAACACTGAAGCTTTCTTT. Protein: CASSLMNTEAFF.

J is TRBJ1-2 and V is TRBV12-2; whether TRBD1, the table's D call, matches the DNA was not checked. TRBV12-2 is flagged as a pseudogene. CDR3 length: 14 amino acids. In DNA form, the CDR3 reads TGTGCAAGTCGCACCAGGGGGGCTCCCTATGGCTACACCTTC. This gives the protein CASRTRGAPYGYTF.

This chain uses TRBV28 with TRBJ2-5; the D gene is possibly TRBD2 (5 bases). The V end lost 6 bases, the J end lost 4 bases, and 15 bases lay between the germline ends. In germline, CDR1 is MDHEN, CDR2 SYDVKM. The CDR3 has 14 amino acids. The CDR3 bases are TGTGCCAGCAGCCCCACTAGAGGAATAGAGACCCAGTACTTC. Protein: CASSPTRGIETQYF. Using reference TRBV28 and TRBJ2-5 for the parts outside the CDR3, the full variable domain is DVKVTQSSRYLVKRTGEKVFLECVQDMDHENMFWYRQDPGLGLRLIYFSYDVKMKEKGDIPEGYSVSREKKERFSLILESASTNQTSMYLCASSPTRGIETQYFGPGTRLLVL.

This clone was observed a few times. The CDR3 coding sequence is TGTGCCATCAGTGGGACTAGCAGGAACACCGGGGAGCTGTTTTTT. This translates into CAISGTSRNTGELFF. The gene calls are TRBV10-3 and TRBJ2-2, with 8 bases fitting TRBD2. After removal of 4 bases from V and 1 base from J, the junction contained 2 bases not matched to a gene. The CDR3 sequence is 15 residues long. Germline lookup yields CDR1 ENHRY and CDR2 SYGVKD.

This clone was picked up one time. The V and J genes are TRBV7-2 and TRBJ2-5; 9 positions agree with TRBD1. CDR1 and CDR2 (germline): SGHTA, FQGNSA. The CDR3 loop spans 15 amino acids. Trimming took 4 bases from V and 5 from J; bases not matched to a gene: 8. The CDR3 spells CASSSLTGGKETQYF. The CDR3 DNA reads as TGTGCCAGCAGCTCCTTGACAGGGGGTAAGGAGACCCAGTACTTC.

The chain couples TRBV7-2 to TRBJ1-4; no clear D. CDR1 and CDR2 from the germline V gene are SGHTA and FQGNSA. This CDR3 spans 16 amino acids. V was clipped by 3 bases and J by 5 bases, with 16 bases between them. The CDR3 DNA reads TGTGCCAGCAGCTTCACAATCCTGACACCGAATGAAAAACTGTTTTTT. The encoded protein is CASSFTILTPNEKLFF.

This clone showed up just a few times. The V and J genes are TRBV6-9 and TRBJ1-2; no firm D call. Germline V gives CDR1 MNHGY, CDR2 SVAAGI. The ends were cut back, 6 bases at V and 10 bases at J, with 12 bases in the middle. CDR3 size: 11 residues. The CDR3 DNA reads as TGTGCCAGCAGCGGCGGTTTGGACTACACCTTC. Translating it yields CASSGGLDYTF.

The CDR3 loop is CASSYSMGAPGNTIYF. CDR3 sequence (DNA): TGTGCCAGCAGTTACTCGATGGGGGCGCCTGGAAACACCATATATTTT. J is TRBJ1-3 and V is TRBV6-5, with a tentative D call TRBD1 (6 bases). The V end was cut by 0 bases, the J end by 2 bases, with 11 bases between. The germline CDR1 and CDR2 sequences are MNHEY and SVGAGI. The CDR3 totals 16 residues.

There are a few counts of this clone. The chain has TRBV19 and TRBJ2-7, with 12 bases lining up with TRBD2. Germline CDR1 is LNHDA and CDR2 is SQIVND (reference sequence). Unmatched junction bases numbered 4, after V lost 5 bases and J lost 2 bases. The CDR3 totals 15 residues. This chain's CDR3 is CASSPLAGGPYEQYF. The CDR3 DNA follows: TGTGCCAGTAGTCCTCTAGCGGGAGGGCCCTACGAGCAGTACTTC.

The chain couples TRBV12-5 to TRBJ1-5; possibly TRBD1 for D (6 bases). Germline lookup yields CDR1 LGHNT and CDR2 FRNRAP. The CDR3 spans 18 residues. V lost 4 bases and J lost 3, with 22 bases in between. CDR3 sequence (DNA): TGTGCTAGTGGTTCGGGCGTTACAGGGACCGGGAACAATCAGCCCCAGCATTTT. Translation: CASGSGVTGTGNNQPQHF.

This chain connects TRBV4-2 to TRBJ2-7, with 12 bases that match TRBD2. Per germline, CDR1 LGHNA and CDR2 YNFKEQ. The CDR3 runs to 16 residues. The V segment lost 3 bases and the J segment 5 bases; nucleotides outside the gene matches: 8. CDR3 sequence: CASSQSSGGALHEQYF. In nucleotides, the CDR3 is TGTGCCAGCAGCCAGTCTAGCGGGGGGGCGCTCCACGAGCAGTACTTC.

The chain is built from TRBV7-9 and TRBJ2-7; a possible D gene is TRBD2 (5 bases). The CDR3 contains 15 residues. Trimming stripped 1 base from V and 3 bases from J, with 13 bases between. The germline V gene encodes CDR1 SEHNR and CDR2 FQNEAQ (reference sequence). The CDR3 DNA reads as TGTGCCAGCAGCTTAGGGGGATCCCGGGGCTACGAGCAGTACTTC. This codes for CASSLGGSRGYEQYF.

The chain is built from TRBV6-5 and TRBJ1-1; D gene uncertain. This CDR3 spans 13 amino acids. Germline values: CDR1 MNHEY, CDR2 SVGAGI. The V end lost 6 bases, the J end lost 4 bases, and 12 bases lay between the germline ends. CDR3 sequence: CASSRPLGTEAFF. The DNA of the CDR3 is TGTGCCAGCAGCCGGCCGTTGGGCACTGAAGCTTTCTTT.

The CDR3 bases are TGTGCCAGTCTACAGGGCCCGAACACTGAAGCTTTCTTT. Its translation is CASLQGPNTEAFF. The chain employs TRBV2 and TRBJ1-1, with D perhaps TRBD1 (6 bases). Deletions cut 9 bases from V and 1 base from J, with 12 bases between. CDR3 length: 13 amino acids. Germline assignment: CDR1 SNHLY and CDR2 FYNNEI. Based on the CDR3 plus reference TRBV2 and TRBJ1-1, the full variable domain is EPEVTQTPSHQVTQMGQEVILRCVPISNHLYFYWYRQILGQKVEFLVSFYNNEISEKSEIFDDQFSVERPDGSNFTLKIRSTKLEDSAMYFCASLQGPNTEAFFGQGTRLTVV.

Regarding this clone: With a much larger clone just one base away, this may be a read error. The CDR3 region is CANSDGTGWNGYTF. CDR3 nucleotide sequence: TGTGCCAACAGTGACGGGACAGGCTGGAATGGCTACACCTTC. V usage is TRBV2 and J usage is TRBJ1-2; the match to TRBD1 covers 8 bases. This CDR3 region has 14 residues. The V gene's germline CDR1 is SNHLY and CDR2 FYNNEI.

J is TRBJ1-1 and V is TRBV19; D unclear. From germline, CDR1 is LNHDA and CDR2 SQIVND (reference sequence). The V and J ends lost 3 bases and 6 bases respectively, with 5 bases between them. The CDR3 loop spans 11 amino acids. The CDR3 protein is CASSMLSEAFF. The CDR3 DNA reads as TGTGCCAGTAGTATGCTATCTGAAGCTTTCTTT.

This clone was seen just once. The rearrangement joins TRBV13 to TRBJ2-3; no definite D call. This CDR3 is 12 amino acids long. In germline, CDR1 is PRHDT, CDR2 FYEKMQ (reference sequence). Trimming took off 5 bases at V and 4 bases at J, with 7 bases between the two ends. The CDR3 sequence is CASSPGSDTQYF. The DNA of the CDR3 is TGTGCCAGCAGCCCGGGTTCAGATACGCAGTATTTT.